The 3 T cell receptor beta chains presented below share a single source sample, sequenced in a study of CD8+CD57+ T cells in acquired aplastic anemia. Genomic DNA provided the template from which TCR beta VDJ and CDR3 profiles were obtained. A single record per CDR3 protein comes from TCRdb applying MiXCR to the reads. The sample carries hundreds of thousands of distinct CDR3 sequences, 65% to 75% recorded once. The sequencing input was sorted CD4+, CD8+, or CD8+CD57+ T cells (not recorded which) from PBMCs. Receptor source: a human donor in good health, serving as a control.

On this clonotype itself: This CDR3 fails to terminate in the conserved phenylalanine or tryptophan, so it likely reflects a read error. J is TRBJ2-2 and V is TRBV7-3; D uncertain. The CDR3 runs to 13 residues. The V gene's germline CDR1 is SGHTA and CDR2 FQGTGA. CDR3 loop: CASRLGTGGELFC. CDR3 in DNA: TGTGCCAGCCGCTTGGGTACGGGCGGGGAGCTGTTTTGT.

This chain joins TRBV2 and TRBJ2-5; 12 nucleotides align to TRBD2. J lost 5 bases, V lost 6 bases, and 19 bases had no gene match. The CDR3 is made up of 19 amino acids. Germline assignment: CDR1 SNHLY and CDR2 FYNNEI. Here the CDR3 reads CASSLTGGLAGYFHETQYF. Here the CDR3 DNA reads TGTGCCAGCAGCTTAACCGGTGGACTAGCGGGGTATTTCCACGAGACCCAGTACTTC.

This rearrangement joins TRBV7-9 to TRBJ1-6; D gene unclear. This CDR3 is 13 amino acids long. Trimming left V 1 base short and J 10 bases short, with 8 bases between. Germline lookup yields CDR1 SEHNR and CDR2 FQNEAQ (reference sequence). The CDR3 sequence: CASSLVGVSPLHF. CDR3 nucleotides: TGTGCCAGCAGCTTAGTTGGGGTCTCACCCCTCCACTTT.